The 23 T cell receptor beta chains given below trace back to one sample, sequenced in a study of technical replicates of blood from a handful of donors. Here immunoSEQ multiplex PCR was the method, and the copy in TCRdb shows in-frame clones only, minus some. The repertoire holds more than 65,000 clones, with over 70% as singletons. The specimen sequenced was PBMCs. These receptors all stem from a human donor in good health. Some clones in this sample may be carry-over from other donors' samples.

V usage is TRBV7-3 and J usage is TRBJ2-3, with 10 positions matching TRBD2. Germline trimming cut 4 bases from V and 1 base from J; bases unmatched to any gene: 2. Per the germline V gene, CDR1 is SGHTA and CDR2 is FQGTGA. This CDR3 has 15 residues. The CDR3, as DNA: TGTGCCAGCAGCTCCGGGACTAGCGGCACAGATACGCAGTATTTT. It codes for CASSSGTSGTDTQYF.

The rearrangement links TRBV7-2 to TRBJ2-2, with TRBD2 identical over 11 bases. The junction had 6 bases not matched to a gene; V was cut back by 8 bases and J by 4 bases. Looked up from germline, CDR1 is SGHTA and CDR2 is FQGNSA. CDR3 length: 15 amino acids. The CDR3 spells CASARGTSGTGELFF. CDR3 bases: TGTGCCAGCGCTCGCGGGACTAGCGGCACCGGGGAGCTGTTTTTT.

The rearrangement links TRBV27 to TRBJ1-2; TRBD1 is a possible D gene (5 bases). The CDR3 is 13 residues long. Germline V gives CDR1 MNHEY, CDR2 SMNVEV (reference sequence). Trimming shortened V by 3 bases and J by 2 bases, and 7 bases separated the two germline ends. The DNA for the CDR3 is TGTGCCAGCAGTTTTCAGGGCAACTATGGCTACACCTTC. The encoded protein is CASSFQGNYGYTF.

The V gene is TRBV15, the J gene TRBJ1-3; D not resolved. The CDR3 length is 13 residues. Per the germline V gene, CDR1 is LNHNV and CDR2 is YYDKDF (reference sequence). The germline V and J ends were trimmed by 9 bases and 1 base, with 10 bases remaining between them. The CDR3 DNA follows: TGTGCCACTGAGGATGGGTCTGGAAACACCATATATTTT. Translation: CATEDGSGNTIYF. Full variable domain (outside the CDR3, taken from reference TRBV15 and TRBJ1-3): DAMVIQNPRYQVTQFGKPVTLSCSQTLNHNVMYWYQQKSSQAPKLLFHYYDKDFNNEADTPDNFQSRRPNTSFCFLDIRSPGLGDTAMYLCATEDGSGNTIYFGEGSWLTVV.

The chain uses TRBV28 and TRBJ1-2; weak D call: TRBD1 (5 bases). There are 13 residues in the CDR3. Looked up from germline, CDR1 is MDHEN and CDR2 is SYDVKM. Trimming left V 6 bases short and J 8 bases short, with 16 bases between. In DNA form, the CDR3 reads TGTGCCAGCAGCCAACAAGGGGCGAAAGGCTACACCTTC. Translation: CASSQQGAKGYTF.

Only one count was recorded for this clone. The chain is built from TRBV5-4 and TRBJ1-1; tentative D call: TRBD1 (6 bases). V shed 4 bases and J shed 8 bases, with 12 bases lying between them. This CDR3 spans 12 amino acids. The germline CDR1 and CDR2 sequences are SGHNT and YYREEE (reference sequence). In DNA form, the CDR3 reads TGTGCCAGCAGCCTGAGGGGGGGAGAAGCTTTCTTT. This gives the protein CASSLRGGEAFF.

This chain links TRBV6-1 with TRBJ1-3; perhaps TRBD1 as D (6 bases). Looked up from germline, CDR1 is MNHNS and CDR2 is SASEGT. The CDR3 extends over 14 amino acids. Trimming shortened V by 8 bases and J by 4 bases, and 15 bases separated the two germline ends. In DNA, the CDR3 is TGTGCCAGCGCAGTGCAGGGGACGGGAAACACCATATATTTT. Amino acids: CASAVQGTGNTIYF.

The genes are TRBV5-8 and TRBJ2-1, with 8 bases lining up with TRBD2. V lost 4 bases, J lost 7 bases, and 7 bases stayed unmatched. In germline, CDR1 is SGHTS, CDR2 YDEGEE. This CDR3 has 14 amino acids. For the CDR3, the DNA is TGTGCCAGCAGCCCACGGGGGGGCCAAAATGAGCAGTTCTTC. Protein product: CASSPRGGQNEQFF.

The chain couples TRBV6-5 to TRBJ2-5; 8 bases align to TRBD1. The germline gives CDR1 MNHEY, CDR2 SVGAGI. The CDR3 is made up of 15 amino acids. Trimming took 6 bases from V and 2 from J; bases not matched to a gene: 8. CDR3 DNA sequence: TGTGCCAGCAGGTCAGGGGGCTTGGGACAAGAGACCCAGTACTTC. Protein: CASRSGGLGQETQYF.

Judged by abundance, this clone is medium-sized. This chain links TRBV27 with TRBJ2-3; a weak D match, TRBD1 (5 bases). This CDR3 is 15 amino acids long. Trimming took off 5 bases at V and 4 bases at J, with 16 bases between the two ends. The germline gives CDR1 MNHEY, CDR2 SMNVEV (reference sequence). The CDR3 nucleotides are TGTGCCAGCAGTCCATACTTCCAGGGTCCAGATACGCAGTATTTT. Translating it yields CASSPYFQGPDTQYF.

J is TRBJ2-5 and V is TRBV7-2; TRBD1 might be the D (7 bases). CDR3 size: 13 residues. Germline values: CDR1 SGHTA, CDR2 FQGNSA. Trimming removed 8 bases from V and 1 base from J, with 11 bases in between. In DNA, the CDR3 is TGTGCCAGCGCGGGACAGATCCAAGAGACCCAGTACTTC. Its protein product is CASAGQIQETQYF.

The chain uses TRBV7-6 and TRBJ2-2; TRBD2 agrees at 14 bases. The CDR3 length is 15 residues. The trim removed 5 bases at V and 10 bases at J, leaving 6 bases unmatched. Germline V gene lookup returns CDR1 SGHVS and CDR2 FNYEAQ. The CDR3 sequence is CASSLTSGGATELFF. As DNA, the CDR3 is TGTGCCAGCAGCCTGACTAGCGGGGGGGCCACGGAGCTGTTTTTT.

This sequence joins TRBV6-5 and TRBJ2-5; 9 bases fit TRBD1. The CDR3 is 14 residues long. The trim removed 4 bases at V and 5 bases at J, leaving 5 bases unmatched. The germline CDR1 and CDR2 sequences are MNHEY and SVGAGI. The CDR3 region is CASSSGQGWETQYF. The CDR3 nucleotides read TGTGCCAGCAGTTCCGGACAGGGGTGGGAGACCCAGTACTTC.

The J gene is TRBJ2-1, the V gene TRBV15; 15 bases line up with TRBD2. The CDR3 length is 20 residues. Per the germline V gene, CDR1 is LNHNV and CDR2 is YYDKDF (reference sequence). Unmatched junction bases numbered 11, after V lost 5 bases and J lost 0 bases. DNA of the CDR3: TGTGCCACCAGCGTCCCAGGGGGACTAGCGGGAGGACACTCCTACAATGAGCAGTTCTTC. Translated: CATSVPGGLAGGHSYNEQFF.

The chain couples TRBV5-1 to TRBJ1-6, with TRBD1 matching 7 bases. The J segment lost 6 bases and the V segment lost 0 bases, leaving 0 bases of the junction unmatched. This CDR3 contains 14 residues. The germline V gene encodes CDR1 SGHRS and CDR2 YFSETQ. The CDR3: CASSLAGGNSPLHF. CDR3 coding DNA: TGCGCCAGCAGCTTGGCAGGGGGTAATTCACCCCTCCACTTT.

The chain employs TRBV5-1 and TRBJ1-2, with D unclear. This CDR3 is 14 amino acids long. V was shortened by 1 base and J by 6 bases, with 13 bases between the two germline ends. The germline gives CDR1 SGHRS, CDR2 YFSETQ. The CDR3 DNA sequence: TGCGCCAGCAGCTTGTTAACACCGCGGGATGGCTACACCTTC. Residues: CASSLLTPRDGYTF.

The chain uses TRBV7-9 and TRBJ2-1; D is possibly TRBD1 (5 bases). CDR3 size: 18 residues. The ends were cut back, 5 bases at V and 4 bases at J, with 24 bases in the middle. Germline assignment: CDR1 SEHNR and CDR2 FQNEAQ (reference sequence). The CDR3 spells CASSQGPPAGLTYNEQFF. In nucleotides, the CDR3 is TGTGCCAGCAGCCAAGGCCCACCTGCAGGGTTGACGTACAATGAGCAGTTCTTC.

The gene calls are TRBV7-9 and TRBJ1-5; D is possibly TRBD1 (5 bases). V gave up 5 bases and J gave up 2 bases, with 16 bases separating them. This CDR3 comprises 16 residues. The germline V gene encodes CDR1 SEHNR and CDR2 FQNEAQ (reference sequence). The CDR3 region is CASSAPGGNGNQPQHF. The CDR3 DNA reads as TGTGCCAGCAGCGCGCCTGGGGGGAATGGCAATCAGCCCCAGCATTTT. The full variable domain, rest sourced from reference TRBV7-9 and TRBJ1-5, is DTGVSQNPRHKITKRGQNVTFRCDPISEHNRLYWYRQTLGQGPEFLTYFQNEAQLEKSRLLSDRFSAERPKGSFSTLEIQRTEQGDSAMYLCASSAPGGNGNQPQHFGDGTRLSIL.

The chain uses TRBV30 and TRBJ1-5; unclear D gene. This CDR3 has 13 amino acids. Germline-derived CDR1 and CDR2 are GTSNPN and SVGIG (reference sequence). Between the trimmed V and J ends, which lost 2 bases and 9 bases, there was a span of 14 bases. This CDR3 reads CAWSRSYGMPQHF. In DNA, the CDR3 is TGTGCCTGGAGTAGGTCGTACGGGATGCCCCAGCATTTT. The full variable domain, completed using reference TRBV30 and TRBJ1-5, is SQTIHQWPATLVQPVGSPLSLECTVEGTSNPNLYWYRQAAGRGLQLLFYSVGIGQISSEVPQNLSASRPQDRQFILSSKKLLLSDSGFYLCAWSRSYGMPQHFGDGTRLSIL.

Here the CDR3 DNA reads TGTGCCAGCTCCCCAGGAAGGGTAGCGGGTTTGGTTCGCACTGAAGCTTTCTTT. Protein product: CASSPGRVAGLVRTEAFF. The chain employs TRBV18 and TRBJ1-1; the D is unclear. Trimming cost V 6 bases and J 4 bases, with 27 bases left between them. The CDR3 has 18 amino acids. Looked up from germline, CDR1 is KGHSH and CDR2 is LQKENI.

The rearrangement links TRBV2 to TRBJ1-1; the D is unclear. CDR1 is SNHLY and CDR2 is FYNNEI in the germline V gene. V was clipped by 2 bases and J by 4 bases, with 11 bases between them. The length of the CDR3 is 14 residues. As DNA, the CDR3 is TGTGCCAGCAGTGAAATGGAGGGTGGCACTGAAGCTTTCTTT. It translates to CASSEMEGGTEAFF. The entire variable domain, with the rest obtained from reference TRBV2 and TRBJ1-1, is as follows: EPEVTQTPSHQVTQMGQEVILRCVPISNHLYFYWYRQILGQKVEFLVSFYNNEISEKSEIFDDQFSVERPDGSNFTLKIRSTKLEDSAMYFCASSEMEGGTEAFFGQGTRLTVV.

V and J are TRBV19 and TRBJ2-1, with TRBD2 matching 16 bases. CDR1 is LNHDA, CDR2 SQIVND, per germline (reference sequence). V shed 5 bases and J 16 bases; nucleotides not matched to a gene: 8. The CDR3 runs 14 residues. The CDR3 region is CASSAGTSGRAHFF. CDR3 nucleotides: TGTGCCAGTAGTGCCGGGACTAGCGGGAGGGCCCATTTCTTC. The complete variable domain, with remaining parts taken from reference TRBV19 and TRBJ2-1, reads DGGITQSPKYLFRKEGQNVTLSCEQNLNHDAMYWYRQDPGQGLRLIYYSQIVNDFQKGDIAEGYSVSREKKESFPLTVTSAQKNPTAFYLCASSAGTSGRAHFFGPGTRLTVL.

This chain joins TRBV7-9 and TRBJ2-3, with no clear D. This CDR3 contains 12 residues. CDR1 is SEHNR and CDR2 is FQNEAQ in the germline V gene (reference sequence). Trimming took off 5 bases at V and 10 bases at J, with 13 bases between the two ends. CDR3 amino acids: CASSPEFQAQYF. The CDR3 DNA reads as TGTGCCAGCAGCCCCGAGTTTCAAGCGCAGTATTTT.